This T cell receptor beta chain stems from a study of T cell responses to AZD1222 COVID-19 vaccine. As for the study in general: Second-dose schedules of about 4 or about 12 weeks were combined. Study-wide results and caveats: CD4 TCRs linked to vaccination spanned spike, dominating at 160-218 and 743-854. A rise in Spike-specific TCR breadth and depth followed two AZD1222 doses. Only a handful of people who got AZD1222 tested seropositive at baseline.

To note about this clone: Its antigen is still unknown.

Libraries were prepared by immunoSEQ multiplex PCR; TCRdb keeps only in-frame clonotypes and omits some of them. This table holds some 110,000 clones, about 90% found once. Germline assignment: CDR1 SGHVS and CDR2 FQNEAQ. The CDR3 is 15 amino acids. V was cut by 6 bases and J by 6 bases, with 20 bases left in between. V gene TRBV7-8 combines with J gene TRBJ1-2, with a weak D call TRBD1 (5 bases). The sample was peripheral blood, taken on day 0 of AZD1222 vaccination. The source is an adult in good health. CDR3 sequence reads: CASRDGHAVIDGYTF. DNA for the CDR3: TGTGCCAGCAGAGACGGACACGCCGTTATAGATGGCTACACCTTC. The whole variable domain, remainder taken from reference TRBV7-8 and TRBJ1-2, is GAGVSQSPRYKVAKRGQDVALRCDPISGHVSLFWYQQALGQGPEFLTYFQNEAQLDKSGLPSDRFFAERPEGSVSTLKIQRTQQEDSAVYLCASRDGHAVIDGYTFGSGTRLTVV.